The 22 T cell receptor beta chains listed next were all sequenced from one sample in a study of vaccination effects on CD4 cells after COVID-19. The table came from immunoSEQ multiplex PCR; TCRdb's copy has only in-frame clones and leaves some out. The sample has 20,000 to 25,000 clones, around 62% seen once. Under the ViraFEST assay, PBMC were stimulated with viral peptide pools so that antigen-specific CD4+ T cells expanded. Sequencing was performed afterwards. Scientists isolated CD4+ T cells after a roughly nine-day culture period ended. Nucleocapsid antibody tests were negative, and the vaccine recipients had no prior SARS-CoV-2 infection. These receptors' antigens are unknown. The sequenced sample was CD4+ T cells from PBMCs cultured with HCoV-NL63 spike peptides, obtained before COVID-19 vaccination. These receptors came from a human donor who received a COVID-19 vaccine.

The chain uses TRBV12-3 or TRBV12-4 and TRBJ1-1; D is unclear. The CDR3 contains 12 residues. Trimming shortened V by 3 bases and J by 3 bases, and 5 bases separated the two germline ends. The CDR3 is CASSFEYTEAFF. The CDR3 DNA sequence: TGTGCCAGCAGTTTTGAGTACACTGAAGCTTTCTTT.

This chain connects TRBV29-1 to TRBJ2-1; D remains unclear. Trimming shortened V by 5 bases and J by 8 bases, and 10 bases separated the two germline ends. The CDR3 length is 11 residues. The germline gives CDR1 SQVTM, CDR2 ANQGSEA. This CDR3 reads CSVSILDEQFF. The CDR3 nucleotides are TGCAGCGTTTCTATTTTGGATGAGCAGTTCTTC.

The rearrangement uses TRBV4-1 and TRBJ1-2; a possible D gene is TRBD1 (6 bases). CDR1 is MGHRA and CDR2 is YSYEKL in the germline V gene. The V gene lost 2 bases and the J gene lost 4 bases, with 14 bases spanning the gap. The CDR3 extends over 15 amino acids. Here the CDR3 reads CASSQSRGGLYGYTF. The DNA of the CDR3 is TGCGCCAGCAGCCAATCCCGTGGGGGCCTCTATGGCTACACCTTC.

This clone was picked up one time. The rearrangement joins TRBV11-2 to TRBJ1-4; no reliable D call. CDR3 size: 17 residues. Per germline, CDR1 SGHAT and CDR2 FQNNGV. V was cut by 5 bases and J by 3 bases, with 19 bases left in between. The CDR3 bases are TGTGCCAGCAGCCTACACGACCCCGGAGCGTCTAATGAAAAACTGTTTTTT. It yields the protein CASSLHDPGASNEKLFF.

This clone was detected only a few times. The chain has TRBV19 and TRBJ1-2, with D unresolved. CDR1 and CDR2 from the germline V gene are LNHDA and SQIVND (reference sequence). The CDR3 is made up of 14 amino acids. V was cut by 2 bases and J by 5 bases, with 12 bases left in between. The CDR3 region has the DNA TGTGCCAGTAGTATAAATTTCGGGGTATATGGCTACACCTTC. Residues: CASSINFGVYGYTF.

V and J are TRBV30 and TRBJ2-2; D might be TRBD1 or TRBD2, each matching 5 bases. Germline V gene sequence: CDR1 GTSNPN, CDR2 SVGIG (reference sequence). The V end lost 0 bases, the J end lost 6 bases, and 8 bases lay between the germline ends. The CDR3 spans 13 residues. The CDR3 coding sequence is TGTGCCTGGAGTGTAAAGGGACCCGGGGAGCTGTTTTTT. This gives the protein CAWSVKGPGELFF.

The rearrangement uses TRBV12-3 or TRBV12-4 and TRBJ1-4; D not certain. V was cut by 4 bases and J by 7 bases, with 4 bases left in between. The CDR3 sequence is 11 residues long. CDR3 bases: TGTGCCAGCAGTTATAGTGAAAAACTGTTTTTT. This encodes CASSYSEKLFF.

This clone was detected once. The chain uses TRBV18 and TRBJ2-7; 9 bases line up with TRBD1. The germline V gene has CDR1 KGHSH and CDR2 LQKENI. Trimming removed 2 bases from V and 4 bases from J; junction bases left unmatched: 6. CDR3 length equals 15 residues. CDR3 region: CASSPDGTGFYEQYF. The CDR3 region has the DNA TGTGCCAGCTCACCAGACGGGACAGGGTTTTACGAGCAGTACTTC.

This clone appeared a single time. The DNA of the CDR3 is TGCGCCAGCAGTTCCGGGACAGGGTCTACTGAAGCTTTCTTT. This encodes CASSSGTGSTEAFF. The chain joins TRBV5-1 to TRBJ1-1, with TRBD1 matching 9 bases. The CDR3 extends over 14 amino acids. The V gene's germline CDR1 is SGHRS and CDR2 YFSETQ. Trimming cost V 5 bases and J 5 bases; bases outside gene matches: 7.

The chain couples TRBV19 to TRBJ2-2, with 11 bases aligning to TRBD2. CDR3 size: 18 residues. Trimming took 6 bases from V and 0 from J; bases not matched to a gene: 9. In germline, CDR1 is LNHDA, CDR2 SQIVND (reference sequence). The CDR3 sequence: CASRPSGGWYANTGELFF. CDR3 DNA sequence: TGTGCCAGTAGGCCTAGCGGGGGGTGGTACGCGAACACCGGGGAGCTGTTTTTT. The variable domain in full, with the rest retrieved from reference TRBV19 and TRBJ2-2, is DGGITQSPKYLFRKEGQNVTLSCEQNLNHDAMYWYRQDPGQGLRLIYYSQIVNDFQKGDIAEGYSVSREKKESFPLTVTSAQKNPTAFYLCASRPSGGWYANTGELFFGEGSRLTVL.

This clone appeared a few times. The chain recombines TRBV19 with TRBJ2-4; the D call may be TRBD1 or TRBD2 (5 bases each). CDR1 is LNHDA and CDR2 is SQIVND in the germline V gene (reference sequence). The CDR3 loop spans 17 amino acids. Between the trimmed V and J ends, which lost 5 bases and 0 bases, there was a span of 17 bases. This chain's CDR3 is CASSPRGTALAKNIQYF. The CDR3 DNA sequence: TGTGCCAGTAGTCCGCGTGGGACCGCTTTAGCCAAAAACATTCAGTACTTC.

The chain joins TRBV3-1 (or the pseudogene TRBV3-2) to TRBJ1-5, with no clear D. V lost 8 bases and J lost 0, with 5 bases in between. Looked up from germline, CDR1 is LGHDT and CDR2 is YNNKEL (reference sequence). This CDR3 has 12 residues. Here the CDR3 DNA reads TGTGCCAGCGGAACTAGCAATCAGCCCCAGCATTTT. It translates to CASGTSNQPQHF.

This clone was detected only a few times. This chain connects TRBV30 to TRBJ2-3; D uncertain. The CDR3 has 10 residues. Germline-derived CDR1 and CDR2 are GTSNPN and SVGIG (reference sequence). V was shortened by 4 bases and J by 2 bases, with 1 base between the two germline ends. The CDR3: CAWNTDTQYF. CDR3 nucleotide sequence: TGTGCCTGGAACACAGATACGCAGTATTTT.

This clone was found a few times. The genes are TRBV10-1 and TRBJ2-5; 7 bases map to TRBD2. V gave up 3 bases and J gave up 0 bases; unmatched junction bases: 7. CDR1 is WNHNN and CDR2 is SYGVQD in the germline V gene (reference sequence). The CDR3 is 16 amino acids. For the CDR3, the DNA is TGCGCCAGCAGTGATGGGCCTAGCGGAAACCAAGAGACCCAGTACTTC. As protein: CASSDGPSGNQETQYF.

V usage is TRBV7-9 and J usage is TRBJ2-1; 9 bases map to TRBD2. The germline V gene has CDR1 SEHNR and CDR2 FQNEAQ (reference sequence). The ends lost 5 bases at V and 9 bases at J; junction bases unmatched: 14. The CDR3 spans 16 residues. As DNA, the CDR3 is TGTGCCAGCAGCCAAAGCGGGGGCGGGGGGGCCCTTGAGCAGTTCTTC. Translated, it gives CASSQSGGGGALEQFF.

This clone is medium-sized by share. The genes are TRBV4-1 and TRBJ2-7; D is unclear. Trimming removed 1 base at V and 0 bases at J, with 13 bases between. The CDR3 length is 16 residues. The germline V gene encodes CDR1 MGHRA and CDR2 YSYEKL. Written as DNA, the CDR3 is TGCGCCAGCAGCCAAGGTACGCTCAGCTACTCCTACGAGCAGTACTTC. Its translation is CASSQGTLSYSYEQYF.

This clone was counted once. The rearrangement joins TRBV5-4 to TRBJ2-7, with D perhaps assigned TRBD1 or TRBD2 (7 bases each). The germline CDR1 and CDR2 sequences are SGHNT and YYREEE (reference sequence). CDR3 length: 16 residues. V lost 4 bases, J lost 1 base, and 18 bases lay in between. The CDR3 is CASSPITAGQSYEQYF. CDR3 nucleotide sequence: TGTGCCAGCAGCCCGATTACAGCGGGACAGTCCTACGAGCAGTACTTC. The full variable domain, its missing parts supplied by reference TRBV5-4 and TRBJ2-7, is ETGVTQSPTHLIKTRGQQVTLRCSSQSGHNTVSWYQQALGQGPQFIFQYYREEENGRGNFPPRFSGLQFPNYSSELNVNALELDDSALYLCASSPITAGQSYEQYFGPGTRLTVT.

This clone was recorded once. The rearrangement links TRBV3-1 (or the pseudogene TRBV3-2) to TRBJ2-3, with a possible D match to TRBD2 (6 bases). The ends were cut back, 4 bases at V and 1 base at J, with 15 bases in the middle. The CDR3 extends over 16 amino acids. Germline V gives CDR1 LGHDT, CDR2 YNNKEL (reference sequence). CDR3 region: CASSPRRDSRTDTQYF. As DNA, the CDR3 is TGTGCCAGCAGCCCCCGCCGGGACTCACGCACAGATACGCAGTATTTT.

The chain couples TRBV11-1 to TRBJ2-1, with TRBD1 as a possible D gene (5 bases). The CDR3 totals 15 residues. The germline V gene encodes CDR1 SGHAT and CDR2 FQDESV (reference sequence). Trimming cost V 4 bases and J 4 bases, with 14 bases left between them. CDR3 protein: CASSSRNRRYNEQFF. The CDR3 coding sequence is TGTGCCAGCAGCTCCCGAAACAGGAGATACAATGAGCAGTTCTTC.

This clone is labeled as medium-sized (0.01 to 0.1%). This chain uses TRBV6-6 with TRBJ1-2, with D perhaps TRBD1 (5 bases). The CDR3 has 11 amino acids. Germline V gene data show CDR1 as MNHNY and CDR2 as SVGAGI (reference sequence). CDR3 in DNA: TGTGTGGGGAAAGGGGACTATGGCTACACCTTC. It codes for CVGKGDYGYTF.

In DNA form, the CDR3 reads TGTGCCAGCAGCTTAGTCCCCCAGGGTGGCGAAAAACTGTTTTTT. Protein: CASSLVPQGGEKLFF. The V call is TRBV7-9, the J call TRBJ1-4; D may be TRBD1 (5 bases). The CDR3 loop spans 15 amino acids. The V end was cut by 1 base, the J end by 8 bases, with 14 bases between. The germline V gene has CDR1 SEHNR and CDR2 FQNEAQ (reference sequence).

The rearrangement links TRBV2 to TRBJ1-2; the D gene is possibly TRBD1 (5 bases). Trimming left V 8 bases short and J 6 bases short, with 13 bases between. Germline lookup yields CDR1 SNHLY and CDR2 FYNNEI. There are 12 residues in the CDR3. The CDR3 is CASFIRDDGYTF. CDR3 sequence (DNA): TGTGCCAGCTTTATAAGGGACGATGGCTACACCTTC.